These T cell receptor beta chains were read from a single sample in a study of CD8 T cells in Susac syndrome. One entry per CDR3 protein results from TCRdb running MiXCR on the immunoSEQ multiplex PCR reads. This table holds 95,000 to 150,000 distinct CDR3 sequences, about 95% found once. The sequencing sample was made of CD8+ T cells from PBMCs. These receptors were obtained from a human donor with Susac syndrome. CDR3s include the opening cysteine and the closing phenylalanine or tryptophan. Clone size is given for some rows only: seen once, a few or many times, or a class if the clone is expanded.

v_call,clone_size,j_call,cdr3_length,cdr3_aa
TRBV3-1,NA,TRBJ2-6,15,CASSQDRDWANVLTF
TRBV12-3/TRBV12-4,NA,TRBJ1-4,13,CASSFTRGEKLFF
TRBV20-1,NA,TRBJ2-7,13,CSARKSGGYEQYF
TRBV5-1,NA,TRBJ2-7,13,CASSPRRWTEQYF
TRBV21-1,NA,TRBJ2-3,11,CASIGQRRQYF
TRBV4-1,NA,TRBJ2-7,13,CASSQGETYEQYF
TRBV6-5,NA,TRBJ2-7,13,CASTHGGLYEQYF
TRBV6-5,NA,TRBJ2-1,16,CASSLSSGRSYNEQFF
TRBV25-1,NA,TRBJ1-1,14,CASRRTESNAEAFF
TRBV29-1,NA,TRBJ1-5,13,CSVVWTENQPQHF
TRBV14,once,TRBJ1-1,14,CASSQDSKNTEAFF
TRBV29-1,NA,TRBJ2-1,11,CSVDQGFEQFF
TRBV6-5,NA,TRBJ2-7,15,CASSALLGAGYEQYF
TRBV9,NA,TRBJ1-1,14,CASSTSQGSTEAFF
TRBV7-9,once,TRBJ1-1,14,CASMGDRVNTEAFF
TRBV5-1,NA,TRBJ2-3,18,CASSWIESGWGGTDTQYF
TRBV11-2,NA,TRBJ2-7,12,CASSLEYGGQYF
TRBV20-1,NA,TRBJ2-2,18,CSARHEVAGAHGGGELFF
TRBV3-1,NA,TRBJ1-2,14,CASSQETGLYGYTF
TRBV9,NA,TRBJ1-1,14,CASSVGGGTRVAFF
TRBV3-1,NA,TRBJ2-3,15,CASSPRDYDPDTQYF
TRBV5-1,NA,TRBJ2-2,12,CATQGSTGELFF
TRBV9,NA,TRBJ1-6,15,CASTPGAGTNSPLHF
TRBV5-6,NA,TRBJ2-7,14,CASSGTGQGYEQYF
TRBV29-1,NA,TRBJ2-3,16,CSVEAQGLRSTDTQYF
TRBV5-1,once,TRBJ1-2,15,CASSIHRDPAYGYTF
TRBV12-5,once,TRBJ2-1,12,CASGPLGASQFF
TRBV3-1,NA,TRBJ1-1,15,CASSQDLLVSTEAFF
TRBV25-1,NA,TRBJ2-7,15,CASGAHGTDYYEQYF
TRBV29-1,NA,TRBJ2-7,14,CSDAQGRIEYEQYF
TRBV27,NA,TRBJ2-5,14,CASSLSPRGQTQYF
TRBV30,NA,TRBJ1-6,13,CAWSSDYNSPLHF
TRBV9,NA,TRBJ2-1,16,CASSPGTSGQYNEQFF
TRBV5-1,NA,TRBJ2-7,14,CASSEGTGPYEQYF
TRBV12-3/TRBV12-4,NA,TRBJ2-6,15,CASSLWGAGANVLTF
TRBV20-1,NA,TRBJ2-7,13,CSATTSGGYEQYF
TRBV9,NA,TRBJ2-1,14,CASSVGPLDNEQFF